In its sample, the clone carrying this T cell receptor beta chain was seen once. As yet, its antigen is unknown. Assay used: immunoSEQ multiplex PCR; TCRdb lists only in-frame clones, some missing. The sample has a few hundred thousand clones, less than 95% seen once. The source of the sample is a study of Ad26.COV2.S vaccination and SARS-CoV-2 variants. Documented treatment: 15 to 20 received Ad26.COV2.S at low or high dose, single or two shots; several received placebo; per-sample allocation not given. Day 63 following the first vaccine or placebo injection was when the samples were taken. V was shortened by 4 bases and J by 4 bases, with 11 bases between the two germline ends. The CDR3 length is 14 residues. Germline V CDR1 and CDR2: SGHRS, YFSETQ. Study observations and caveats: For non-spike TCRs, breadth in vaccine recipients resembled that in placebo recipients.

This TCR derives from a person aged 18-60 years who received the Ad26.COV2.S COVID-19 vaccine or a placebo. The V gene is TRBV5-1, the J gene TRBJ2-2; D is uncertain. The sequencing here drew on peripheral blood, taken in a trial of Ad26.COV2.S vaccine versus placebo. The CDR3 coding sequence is TGCGCCAGCAGCCCGGCATGGAGCACCGGGGAGCTGTTTTTT. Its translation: CASSPAWSTGELFF.